This T cell receptor (beta chain) came from a study of blood T cell repertoires in COVID-19. Some clones are missing from TCRdb's copy, which holds only in-frame ones; the method was immunoSEQ multiplex PCR. The sample consists of 200,000 to 300,000 clones, roughly 86% of them appearing once. Sequencing input: peripheral blood. The sequence came from a woman in her sixties with COVID-19, enrolled during active disease.

CDR3 residues: CASSPDRGRVYEQYF. In nucleotides, the CDR3 is TGTGCCAGCAGCCCCGACAGGGGGCGCGTCTACGAGCAGTACTTC. The genes are TRBV7-9 and TRBJ2-7; 10 bases align to TRBD1. After removal of 5 bases from V and 3 bases from J, the junction contained 7 bases not matched to a gene. Per germline, CDR1 SEHNR and CDR2 FQNEAQ (reference sequence). The CDR3 spans 15 residues.